These 19 T cell receptor beta chains came from one sample sequenced in a study of blood T cell repertoires in COVID-19. Method: immunoSEQ multiplex PCR; TCRdb's copy keeps in-frame clones and lacks some. The table lists fewer than 300,000 clones, approximately 90% of them singletons. The sequenced sample was peripheral blood. These receptors were obtained from a man aged 50 to 60 with COVID-19, enrolled during active disease.

The gene calls are TRBV11-2 and TRBJ2-5, with D possibly TRBD2 on 7 matching bases. The ends were cut back, 6 bases at V and 5 bases at J, with 28 bases in the middle. Germline CDR1 reads SGHAT; CDR2 reads FQNNGV. The CDR3 sequence is 18 residues long. CDR3 in DNA: TGTGCCAGCAGGACGTGGGGGCGGGAGAGATGGGGTAGGGAGACCCAGTACTTC. Residues: CASRTWGRERWGRETQYF.

V is TRBV15 and J is TRBJ1-2; 7 bases line up with TRBD1. Germline trimming cut 3 bases from V and 6 bases from J; bases unmatched to any gene: 7. Germline values: CDR1 LNHNV, CDR2 YYDKDF (reference sequence). The length of the CDR3 is 14 residues. DNA of the CDR3: TGTGCCACCAGCAGGGGAGAGACAGGGAATGGCTACACCTTC. It codes for CATSRGETGNGYTF.

Here the CDR3 DNA reads TGTGCCAGCAGCCCCGCGGTCACCGGGGAGCTGTTTTTT. Translating gives CASSPAVTGELFF. The V gene is TRBV5-4, the J gene TRBJ2-2; D call uncertain. CDR3 length: 13 amino acids. Between the trimmed V and J ends, which lost 4 bases and 4 bases, there was a span of 8 bases. Germline loops: CDR1 SGHNT, CDR2 YYREEE (reference sequence).

The V call is TRBV27, the J call TRBJ2-1; a possible D gene is TRBD2 (6 bases). The V and J ends lost 1 base and 7 bases respectively, with 11 bases between them. Germline CDR1 is MNHEY and CDR2 is SMNVEV (reference sequence). This CDR3 is built from 14 residues. CDR3 residues: CASSLLLARNEQFF. CDR3 in DNA: TGTGCCAGCAGTTTATTGCTAGCGCGGAATGAGCAGTTCTTC.

The rearrangement links TRBV9 to TRBJ2-2, with TRBD2 identical over 10 bases. The CDR3 has 13 amino acids. Per the germline V gene, CDR1 is SGDLS and CDR2 is YYNGEE. With V trimmed by 7 bases and J by 7 bases, 4 bases remained unmatched. CDR3 in amino acids: CASGGTSVGELFF. In DNA form, the CDR3 reads TGTGCCAGCGGTGGGACTAGCGTCGGGGAGCTGTTTTTT.

This chain joins TRBV6-2 or TRBV6-3 and TRBJ1-1; D is unresolved. Per the germline V gene, CDR1 is MNHEY and CDR2 is SVGEGT. V was trimmed by 2 bases and J by 10 bases, leaving 11 bases between them. The CDR3 totals 12 residues. The CDR3: CASSYREGRAFF. CDR3 sequence (DNA): TGTGCCAGCAGTTACCGGGAGGGCAGAGCTTTCTTT.

This clone appeared once. The chain joins TRBV9 to TRBJ1-4; 8 bases are a match to TRBD1. With V trimmed by 6 bases and J by 7 bases, 5 bases remained unmatched. The CDR3 length is 13 residues. CDR1 is SGDLS, CDR2 YYNGEE, per germline. The DNA of the CDR3 is TGTGCCAGCAACGGACAGGGTACTGAAAAACTGTTTTTT. Translated, it gives CASNGQGTEKLFF.

J is TRBJ2-7 and V is TRBV5-6, with D unclear. The V and J ends lost 0 bases and 2 bases respectively, with 9 bases between them. The CDR3 has 14 residues. The germline CDR1 and CDR2 sequences are SGHDT and YYEEEE. This chain's CDR3 is CASSLVARTYEQYF. CDR3 DNA sequence: TGTGCCAGCAGCTTGGTGGCCAGAACCTACGAGCAGTACTTC.

The V gene is TRBV18, the J gene TRBJ2-1; D ambiguous. The CDR3 runs to 14 residues. Germline V gene sequence: CDR1 KGHSH, CDR2 LQKENI. V was cut by 1 base and J by 4 bases, with 8 bases left in between. CDR3 DNA: TGTGCCAGCTCACCACTGTCAGATTACAATGAGCAGTTCTTC. Protein: CASSPLSDYNEQFF. The full variable domain, its missing parts supplied by reference TRBV18 and TRBJ2-1, is NAGVMQNPRHLVRRRGQEARLRCSPMKGHSHVYWYRQLPEEGLKFMVYLQKENIIDESGMPKERFSAEFPKEGPSILRIQQVVRGDSAAYFCASSPLSDYNEQFFGPGTRLTVL.

This clone showed up just a few times. This chain joins TRBV4-2 and TRBJ2-1, with 7 bases that match TRBD2. From germline, CDR1 is LGHNA and CDR2 YNFKEQ. The CDR3 has 16 residues. V dropped 4 bases and J dropped 6; count of bases not matched to a gene: 12. Here the CDR3 reads CASSLRSGTEGNEQFF. In nucleotides, the CDR3 is TGTGCCAGCAGCCTTCGAAGCGGGACCGAGGGCAATGAGCAGTTCTTC.

The V and J genes are TRBV4-2 and TRBJ1-5; TRBD1 agrees at 7 bases. The CDR3 length is 15 residues. Germline V CDR1 and CDR2: LGHNA, YNFKEQ. With V trimmed by 2 bases and J by 2 bases, 3 bases remained unmatched. CDR3 loop: CASSQFGQGNQPQHF. CDR3 sequence (DNA): TGTGCCAGCAGCCAATTTGGACAGGGCAATCAGCCCCAGCATTTT.

This clone was observed a single time. The rearrangement links TRBV28 to TRBJ1-5; D is possibly TRBD1 (5 bases). The CDR3 is 15 residues long. The V and J ends lost 2 bases and 4 bases respectively, with 12 bases between them. Germline V gene lookup returns CDR1 MDHEN and CDR2 SYDVKM. CDR3 in DNA: TGTGCCAGCAGTTTAACAGGAGGGTCGAATCAGCCCCAGCATTTT. This translates into CASSLTGGSNQPQHF.

V usage is TRBV15 and J usage is TRBJ1-1, with D maybe TRBD1 (5 bases). CDR1 is LNHNV, CDR2 YYDKDF, per germline (reference sequence). The V end lost 0 bases, the J end lost 6 bases, and 11 bases lay between the germline ends. This CDR3 spans 14 amino acids. CDR3 in DNA: TGTGCCACCAGCAGAGATCAGGGTTTCCCTGAAGCTTTCTTT. Translated, it gives CATSRDQGFPEAFF.

J is TRBJ1-1 and V is TRBV28; 7 bases map to TRBD1. The ends lost 5 bases at V and 0 bases at J; junction bases unmatched: 0. Germline loops: CDR1 MDHEN, CDR2 SYDVKM. This CDR3 spans 13 amino acids. In nucleotides, the CDR3 is TGTGCCAGCAGTCAGGGGGTGAACACTGAAGCTTTCTTT. This encodes CASSQGVNTEAFF.

This rearrangement joins TRBV19 to TRBJ2-1; TRBD2 is a possible D gene (6 bases). The CDR3 runs to 15 residues. Germline CDR1 LNHDA, CDR2 SQIVND (reference sequence). V shed 3 bases and J shed 5 bases, with 14 bases lying between them. Here the CDR3 reads CASSISGRFNNEQFF. The CDR3 nucleotides read TGTGCCAGTAGTATCAGTGGGAGGTTCAACAATGAGCAGTTCTTC.

The J gene is TRBJ1-6, the V gene TRBV14, with D uncertain. Per the germline V gene, CDR1 is SGHDN and CDR2 is FVKESK. V lost 0 bases to trimming and J lost 10 bases, with 7 bases between them. The CDR3 is made up of 13 amino acids. CDR3 in DNA: TGTGCCAGCAGCCAAGATTTGGGCTCACCCCTCCACTTT. Amino acids: CASSQDLGSPLHF.

V usage is TRBV5-4 and J usage is TRBJ2-7, with 9 bases that match TRBD1. CDR1 and CDR2 (germline): SGHNT, YYREEE (reference sequence). Trimming at V came to 4 bases and at J to 5 bases, leaving 13 bases not matched to a gene. The CDR3 extends over 16 amino acids. CDR3 sequence reads: CASSPGGQGGLDEQYF. CDR3 DNA sequence: TGTGCCAGCAGCCCTGGGGGACAGGGAGGTCTCGACGAGCAGTACTTC. Complete variable domain (other parts from reference TRBV5-4 and TRBJ2-7): ETGVTQSPTHLIKTRGQQVTLRCSSQSGHNTVSWYQQALGQGPQFIFQYYREEENGRGNFPPRFSGLQFPNYSSELNVNALELDDSALYLCASSPGGQGGLDEQYFGPGTRLTVT.

V is TRBV7-2 and J is TRBJ2-2, with D possibly TRBD2 on 6 matching bases. This CDR3 contains 17 residues. V lost 2 bases and J 0 bases, leaving 13 bases between the germline ends. From germline, CDR1 is SGHTA and CDR2 FQGNSA. This chain's CDR3 is CASSLRTNYANTGELFF. The CDR3, as DNA: TGTGCCAGCAGCTTAAGGACTAACTACGCGAACACCGGGGAGCTGTTTTTT. Variable domain in full (rest from reference TRBV7-2 and TRBJ2-2): GAGVSQSPSNKVTEKGKDVELRCDPISGHTALYWYRQSLGQGLEFLIYFQGNSAPDKSGLPSDRFSAERTGGSVSTLTIQRTQQEDSAVYLCASSLRTNYANTGELFFGEGSRLTVL.

The rearrangement joins TRBV29-1 to TRBJ2-7; 8 positions match TRBD1. Germline V CDR1 and CDR2: SQVTM, ANQGSEA. The CDR3 covers 13 residues. J lost 5 bases, V lost 3 bases, and 6 bases had no gene match. The CDR3 DNA reads as TGCAGCGTTGACGGTACAGGGGGTCACGAGCAGTACTTC. The encoded protein is CSVDGTGGHEQYF.